The source of this T cell receptor (beta chain) is a study of molecular identifiers for immune sequencing clone quantification. A CD8+CD4-CCR7+CD45RA+ phenotype served as the sorting definition for naive CD8 T cells. For bulk TCR libraries, previously described methods and listed TCR primers were used. TCRdb processed the PCR reads anew with MiXCR; each CDR3 protein has one entry. Altogether 460,000 or so distinct CDR3 sequences are present, around a fifth being singletons, with the ten largest covering 0.84%. This clonotype has a handful of counts. Antigen: not known. The CDR3 loop spans 14 amino acids. The J segment lost 4 bases and the V segment lost 5 bases, leaving 4 bases of the junction unmatched. CDR1 is SGHTA and CDR2 is FQGNSA in the germline V gene. Study findings and constraints: Should identical TCR molecules share a barcode, the sizes of highly expanded clones could be underestimated.

Sequencing input: naive CD8+ T cells from blood, with Jurkat cell RNA spiked in. The subset is: FACS-sorted CD8+CD4-CCR7+CD45RA+ naive T cells. The receptor was derived from a human donor in good health. Some libraries in this study had Jurkat cell RNA spiked in. V usage is TRBV7-2 and J usage is TRBJ2-5; 10 bases line up with TRBD2. The CDR3 coding sequence is TGTGCCAGCAGCCGAAGCGGGGGGGGAGAGACCCAGTACTTC. Protein product: CASSRSGGGETQYF.